The sequence of this T cell receptor beta chain was determined in a study of shared clonotypes between healthy human individuals. Study-wide context: Three plates each covered CD4 naive and memory; CD8 naive two, CD8 memory one. Regarding the study as a whole: Non-shared clonotypes were found to have lower generation probabilities than the clonotypes that were shared by all four of the sorted-subset donors.

It was at deep level that the assay was run. Repertoires were generated with immunoSEQ multiplex PCR, while TCRdb's copy carries only in-frame clones and drops some. The sample has about 680,000 clones; 55% to 85% are singletons. A remark on this clone: What it binds is not known. Other nucleotide sequences in the sample specify the same CDR3.

This CDR3 is built from 14 residues. V dropped 6 bases and J dropped 5; count of bases not matched to a gene: 4. Germline lookup yields CDR1 SNHLY and CDR2 FYNNEI. The rearrangement links TRBV2 to TRBJ2-5; 12 bases align to TRBD1. The sample consisted of memory CD4+ T cells sorted from blood. Subset indicated: CD45RA-negative fraction. The TCR sequence derives from a woman between 25 and 40 years old in good health. CDR3 nucleotide sequence: TGTGCCAGCAGAGGGACAGGGGGCAGGGAGACCCAGTACTTC. Translated: CASRGTGGRETQYF.